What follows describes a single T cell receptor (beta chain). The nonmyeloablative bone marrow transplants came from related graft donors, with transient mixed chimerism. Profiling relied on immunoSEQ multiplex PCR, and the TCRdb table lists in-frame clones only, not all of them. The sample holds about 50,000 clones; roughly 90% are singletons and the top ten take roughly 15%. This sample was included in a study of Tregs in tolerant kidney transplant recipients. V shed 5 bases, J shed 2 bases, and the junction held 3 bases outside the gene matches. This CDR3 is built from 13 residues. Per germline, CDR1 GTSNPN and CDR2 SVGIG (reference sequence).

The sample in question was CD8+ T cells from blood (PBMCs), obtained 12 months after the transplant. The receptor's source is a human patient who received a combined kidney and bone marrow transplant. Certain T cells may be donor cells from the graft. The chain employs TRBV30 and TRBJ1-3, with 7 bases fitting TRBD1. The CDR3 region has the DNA TGTGCCTGGGACGACAGGGCTGGAAACACCATATATTTT. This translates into CAWDDRAGNTIYF.